This TCR beta chain was found in a study of OX40 agonist ivuxolimab in advanced cancers. In the study overall: Patients assigned to dose escalation were diagnosed with hepatocellular carcinoma, melanoma, renal cell or head and neck cancer. General study results and limits: On average, CD8+ T cells showed a greater number of expanded clones than CD4+.

The table came from immunoSEQ multiplex PCR; TCRdb's copy has only in-frame clones and leaves some out. This table has approximately 50,000 clones, about 93% appearing once. Details on this clone: Its cognate antigen is unknown.

No patient had autoimmune disease or received systemic immunosuppression. J gave up 5 bases and V 5 bases, and 8 bases lay outside the gene matches. The CDR3 extends over 15 amino acids. Germline V gene data show CDR1 as SEHNR and CDR2 as FQNEAQ (reference sequence). The chain is built from TRBV7-9 and TRBJ2-2; 7 bases map to TRBD1. The material sequenced was CD4+ or CD8+ T cells sorted from blood, taken in a trial of the OX40 agonist ivuxolimab. The TCR was taken from an adult with an advanced solid tumor such as melanoma, head and neck, liver or kidney cancer. CDR3 region: CASSPGTDLTGELFF. The CDR3 bases are TGTGCCAGCAGCCCCGGGACAGATTTGACCGGGGAGCTGTTTTTT.